The T cell receptor (beta chain) described here comes from a study of T cell responses to AZD1222 COVID-19 vaccine. Turning to the study itself: Pooled together were second doses at about 4 or about 12 weeks. Findings and limits, study-wide: Females outnumbered males among donors, who were mostly white British; clonal diversity was possibly underestimated. Repertoires in all cases were sampled only once the peak T cell response had passed. Spike-specific TCR breadth and depth both grew after two AZD1222 doses.

The germline V gene has CDR1 SGDLS and CDR2 YYNGEE. The CDR3 runs 16 residues. V was shortened by 3 bases and J by 7 bases, with 17 bases between the two germline ends. Details on this clone: The antigen is undetermined.

Method: immunoSEQ multiplex PCR; TCRdb's copy keeps in-frame clones and lacks some. The table has 120,000 to 150,000 clones, 89% seen once. The material sequenced was peripheral blood, taken on day 0 of AZD1222 vaccination. This chain connects TRBV9 to TRBJ1-6, with D uncertain. The receptor was isolated from an adult in good health. CDR3 protein: CASSGGRDALNSPLHF. The CDR3 DNA sequence: TGTGCCAGCAGCGGAGGACGGGATGCATTGAATTCACCCCTCCACTTT.